This TCR beta chain comes out of a study of radiotherapy plus CTLA-4 blockade in lung cancer. Assay used: immunoSEQ multiplex PCR; TCRdb lists only in-frame clones, some missing. The sample holds roughly 120,000 clones, 70% to 85% seen once. This CDR3 is 11 amino acids long. V lost 6 bases to trimming and J lost 1 base, with 3 bases between them. The V gene's germline CDR1 is KGHSH and CDR2 LQKENI. About this clone: Other DNA sequences of this sample code for an identical CDR3.

Here the sequenced sample was peripheral blood, taken from a patient treated with radiotherapy plus ipilimumab. The TCR originated in a human donor with non-small cell lung cancer that progressed on radiotherapy plus ipilimumab. Some clones in this sample may be carry-over from other donors' samples. This rearrangement joins TRBV18 to TRBJ2-5; D unresolved. The DNA for the CDR3 is TGTGCCAGCTCTACCCAAGAGACCCAGTACTTC. This sequence encodes CASSTQETQYF. Looking up the rest from reference TRBV18 and TRBJ2-5 gives the full variable domain: NAGVMQNPRHLVRRRGQEARLRCSPMKGHSHVYWYRQLPEEGLKFMVYLQKENIIDESGMPKERFSAEFPKEGPSILRIQQVVRGDSAAYFCASSTQETQYFGPGTRLLVL.